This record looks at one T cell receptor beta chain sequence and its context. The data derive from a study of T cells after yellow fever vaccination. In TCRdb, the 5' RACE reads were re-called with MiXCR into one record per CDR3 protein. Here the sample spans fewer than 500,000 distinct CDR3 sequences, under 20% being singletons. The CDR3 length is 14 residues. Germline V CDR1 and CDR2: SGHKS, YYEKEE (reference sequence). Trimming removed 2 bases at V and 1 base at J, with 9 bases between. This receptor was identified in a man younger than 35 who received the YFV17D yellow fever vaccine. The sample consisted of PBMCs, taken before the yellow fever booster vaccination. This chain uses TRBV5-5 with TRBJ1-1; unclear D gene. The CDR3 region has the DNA TGTGCCAGCAGCTTTGGAGGATCGAACACTGAAGCTTTCTTT. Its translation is CASSFGGSNTEAFF.